The 27 T cell receptor beta chains listed next were all sequenced from one sample in a study of blood T cells in healthy people across ages. Primers used in a second PCR of roughly 6 to 12 cycles were a sample-barcoded 5' primer and a J-beta primer mix. TCRdb reanalysed the 5' RACE reads using MiXCR and keeps one entry per CDR3 protein. In the table there are some 760,000 distinct CDR3 sequences, more than 20% of which are singletons. This sample also belongs to another study, concerning T cells of mothers and their children.

The sequencing sample was made of blood. The receptors come from a boy aged 5-17 years in good health.

This CDR3 is CASWPRSYDEQFF. The CDR3 region has the DNA TGTGCCAGCTGGCCGCGATCTTACGATGAGCAGTTCTTC. The gene calls are TRBV14 and TRBJ2-1; D is undetermined. V was pared by 8 bases and J by 8 bases, with 16 bases between. The CDR3 has 13 amino acids. Germline loops: CDR1 SGHDN, CDR2 FVKESK.

This clonotype has more than one count but fewer than ten. The V call is TRBV18, the J call TRBJ2-5; a possible D gene is TRBD2 (5 bases). Trimming cost V 4 bases and J 5 bases, with 11 bases left between them. The germline gives CDR1 KGHSH, CDR2 LQKENI. The CDR3 sequence is 13 residues long. CDR3 sequence (DNA): TGTGCCAGCTCACGGATGACGGGGGAGACCCAGTACTTC. It encodes CASSRMTGETQYF.

This clonotype was recorded a few times. The V gene is TRBV12-3 or TRBV12-4, the J gene TRBJ1-2; 7 nucleotides match TRBD1. The CDR3 loop spans 13 amino acids. The ends lost 6 bases at V and 4 bases at J; junction bases unmatched: 5. DNA of the CDR3: TGTGCCAGCAGGCCCAGGGGGGGCTATGGCTACACCTTC. Amino acids: CASRPRGGYGYTF.

The chain uses TRBV6-2 or TRBV6-3 and TRBJ2-1; 12 positions agree with TRBD2. CDR3 length: 16 amino acids. V trimming: 5 bases; J trimming: 3 bases; junction bases outside the gene matches: 5. The germline CDR1 and CDR2 sequences are MNHEY and SVGEGT. The CDR3 loop is CASSLLAGGFYNEQFF. CDR3 sequence (DNA): TGTGCCAGCAGTCTCCTAGCGGGGGGGTTCTACAATGAGCAGTTCTTC.

This chain uses TRBV4-3 with TRBJ2-1, with D hard to call. The J call is uncertain, as TRBJ2-7 better fits the DNA end. The V gene's germline CDR1 is LGHNA and CDR2 YSLEER. The CDR3 consists of 16 residues. CDR3 residues: CASSQDVLVSSYEQYF. The CDR3 DNA reads TGCGCCAGCAGCCAAGATGTCCTAGTTAGCTCCTACGAGCAGTACTTC.

The chain employs TRBV6-5 and TRBJ1-4; 7 bases are shared with TRBD1. Germline CDR1 MNHEY, CDR2 SVGAGI. This CDR3 has 15 amino acids. After removal of 2 bases from V and 7 bases from J, the junction contained 7 bases not matched to a gene. The CDR3 DNA reads as TGTGCCAGCAGTTACGTAGGGGGCGTGGGTGAAAAACTGTTTTTT. Translated: CASSYVGGVGEKLFF.

The table lists this clonotype with a few counts. The V call is TRBV6-1, the J call TRBJ2-7, with 8 bases identical to TRBD2. Germline CDR1 reads MNHNS; CDR2 reads SASEGT. Losses at the gene ends were 6 bases for V and 4 bases for J; bases not matched to a gene: 14. This CDR3 has 16 amino acids. This CDR3 is CASRGASQREKYEQYF. Written as DNA, the CDR3 is TGTGCCAGCAGGGGGGCTTCCCAGCGGGAGAAATACGAGCAGTACTTC.

This clonotype was seen a handful of times. The chain recombines TRBV29-1 with TRBJ2-5; no definite D call. The CDR3 sequence is 12 residues long. V was pared by 5 bases and J by 3 bases, with 10 bases between. Germline values: CDR1 SQVTM, CDR2 ANQGSEA. This CDR3 is CSVQGWEETQYF. The CDR3 DNA reads as TGCAGCGTTCAAGGGTGGGAAGAGACCCAGTACTTC.

V and J are TRBV12-3 or TRBV12-4 and TRBJ2-1; TRBD2 matches 13 bases. J lost 8 bases, V lost 7 bases, and 8 bases had no gene match. CDR3 length: 15 residues. CDR3 residues: CASTSGLAGTDEQFF. The CDR3 DNA follows: TGTGCCAGCACCTCGGGACTAGCGGGAACCGATGAGCAGTTCTTC.

The rearrangement uses TRBV4-2 and TRBJ2-1; 11 bases fit TRBD2. The CDR3 contains 16 residues. With 4 bases clipped from V and 2 bases from J, the junction kept 4 bases outside the gene matches. The germline V gene encodes CDR1 LGHNA and CDR2 YNFKEQ. CDR3 loop: CASSRRLAGTYNEQFF. The CDR3, as DNA: TGTGCCAGCAGCCGTCGACTAGCGGGAACCTACAATGAGCAGTTCTTC.

This chain joins TRBV20-1 and TRBJ2-5, with a weak D call TRBD1 (5 bases). The tail of the sequence fits TRBJ2-7 better, so the J call may be wrong. This CDR3 has 14 residues. Looked up from germline, CDR1 is DFQATT and CDR2 is SNEGSKA (reference sequence). The CDR3 DNA follows: TGCAGTGCTAGGTTCCCAGGGATCCCCTACGAGCAGTACTTC. Amino acid sequence: CSARFPGIPYEQYF.

The CDR3 region is CASSVTGTSAILAKNIQYF. The DNA of the CDR3 is TGTGCCAGCAGCGTGACCGGGACTAGTGCAATCTTAGCCAAAAACATTCAGTACTTC. This chain connects TRBV7-9 to TRBJ2-4, with 8 bases aligning to TRBD2. The trim removed 5 bases at V and 0 bases at J, leaving 15 bases unmatched. Germline assignment: CDR1 SEHNR and CDR2 FQNEAQ (reference sequence). This CDR3 is 19 amino acids long.

The genes are TRBV4-3 and TRBJ2-3; possible D gene TRBD2, 6 bases. Germline CDR1 reads LGHNA; CDR2 reads YSLEER. Trimming stripped 3 bases from V and 0 bases from J, with 16 bases between. The CDR3 spans 17 residues. The CDR3 bases are TGCGCCAGCAGCCAGGATCGGCCTACTAGCAGCACAGATACGCAGTATTTT. This gives the protein CASSQDRPTSSTDTQYF.

The chain couples TRBV6-1 to TRBJ2-7; D might be TRBD1 (5 bases). Trimming left V 6 bases short and J 3 bases short, with 15 bases between. This CDR3 comprises 14 residues. Looked up from germline, CDR1 is MNHNS and CDR2 is SASEGT. CDR3 DNA: TGTGCCAGCAGCTTATTGACAGAAAACTACGAGCAGTACTTC. Amino acids: CASSLLTENYEQYF.

This clonotype was seen many times. The chain carries TRBV4-2 and TRBJ2-1; 10 bases agree with TRBD2. Germline V gene lookup returns CDR1 LGHNA and CDR2 YNFKEQ. With V trimmed by 2 bases and J by 2 bases, 3 bases remained unmatched. This CDR3 has 16 amino acids. The CDR3 protein is CASSQQSGGAYNEQFF. CDR3 DNA sequence: TGTGCCAGCAGCCAACAAAGCGGGGGGGCCTACAATGAGCAGTTCTTC.

This rearrangement joins TRBV12-3 or TRBV12-4 to TRBJ1-1; D gene uncertain. With 6 bases removed from V and 0 bases from J, the gap between germline ends came to 5 bases. This CDR3 contains 12 residues. CDR3 DNA: TGTGCCAGCAGGGAGGTGAACACTGAAGCTTTCTTT. This sequence encodes CASREVNTEAFF.

This clonotype showed up many times. J is TRBJ2-5 and V is TRBV5-4; 10 bases align to TRBD2. Per germline, CDR1 SGHNT and CDR2 YYREEE (reference sequence). This CDR3 contains 14 residues. After removal of 3 bases from V and 4 bases from J, the junction contained 3 bases not matched to a gene. In nucleotides, the CDR3 is TGTGCCAGCAGCTCCGGGACTAGCGCAGAGACCCAGTACTTC. Its protein product is CASSSGTSAETQYF.

In DNA form, the CDR3 reads TGTGCCAGCAGCTTCACTGGGACAGGACTCTATGGCTACACCTTC. Residues: CASSFTGTGLYGYTF. The chain is built from TRBV11-2 and TRBJ1-2; 8 bases fit TRBD1. Germline V gene lookup returns CDR1 SGHAT and CDR2 FQNNGV. The CDR3 loop spans 15 amino acids. The V segment lost 3 bases and the J segment 4 bases; nucleotides outside the gene matches: 7.

This clonotype appeared a few times. The chain recombines TRBV7-9 with TRBJ1-4, with TRBD1 matching over 9 bases. The CDR3 totals 14 residues. Germline assignment: CDR1 SEHNR and CDR2 FQNEAQ (reference sequence). The V segment lost 5 bases and the J segment 8 bases; nucleotides outside the gene matches: 6. The CDR3 loop reads CASSLTGGREKLFF. The CDR3 nucleotides read TGTGCCAGCAGCCTGACAGGGGGAAGGGAAAAACTGTTTTTT.

The rearrangement joins TRBV29-1 to TRBJ2-3; D gene ambiguous. Germline CDR1 and CDR2: SQVTM and ANQGSEA. The CDR3 totals 16 residues. Trimming removed 6 bases at V and 3 bases at J, with 22 bases between. In nucleotides, the CDR3 is TGCAGCGTCGCTATAAGTGTGGGGTTTGTGACAGATACGCAGTATTTT. Residues: CSVAISVGFVTDTQYF.

Only a few counts were recorded for this clonotype. The chain employs TRBV15 and TRBJ1-2, with a possible D match to TRBD1 (5 bases). Trimming left V 1 base short and J 3 bases short, with 21 bases between. The germline V gene encodes CDR1 LNHNV and CDR2 YYDKDF (reference sequence). This CDR3 comprises 18 residues. CDR3 coding DNA: TGTGCCACCAGCAGAGGTGGTCGGGCGGGGGATGAGGACTATGGCTACACCTTC. It yields the protein CATSRGGRAGDEDYGYTF.

This clonotype was counted only a few times. The chain employs TRBV29-1 and TRBJ2-2; 8 bases are shared with TRBD1. The CDR3 covers 18 residues. Germline V gene lookup returns CDR1 SQVTM and CDR2 ANQGSEA. The trim removed 4 bases at V and 3 bases at J, leaving 16 bases unmatched. CDR3 loop: CSVGGKRSDRADTGELFF. The CDR3 nucleotides read TGCAGCGTTGGGGGGAAACGATCGGACAGGGCAGACACCGGGGAGCTGTTTTTT.

The chain uses TRBV29-1 and TRBJ2-5, with D possibly TRBD2 on 6 matching bases. V lost 2 bases, J lost 3 bases, and 16 bases lay in between. The CDR3 covers 15 residues. Germline CDR1 SQVTM, CDR2 ANQGSEA. This chain's CDR3 is CSVEPRPSVKETQYF. The CDR3 DNA reads TGCAGCGTTGAACCTCGGCCTAGCGTTAAAGAGACCCAGTACTTC.

The rearrangement uses TRBV3-1 and TRBJ1-4; D gene uncertain. V lost 1 base and J lost 7, with 13 bases in between. The length of the CDR3 is 15 residues. From germline, CDR1 is LGHDT and CDR2 YNNKEL (reference sequence). In DNA form, the CDR3 reads TGTGCCAGCAGCCAAGCTCCCGGGAGTGGTGAAAAACTGTTTTTT. Residues: CASSQAPGSGEKLFF.

The J gene is TRBJ2-5, the V gene TRBV20-1, with D possibly being TRBD1 (6 bases). Judging by the DNA end, TRBJ2-1 fits better; the J call may be wrong. The germline V gene encodes CDR1 DFQATT and CDR2 SNEGSKA (reference sequence). The CDR3 is 13 amino acids. The CDR3 DNA follows: TGCAGTGCACGGCCTAGGGGGAGCTATGAGCAGTTCTTC. Its translation: CSARPRGSYEQFF.

This clonotype was seen more than once but under ten times. The rearrangement uses TRBV5-6 and TRBJ2-1, with 13 bases matching TRBD2. CDR1 is SGHDT and CDR2 is YYEEEE in the germline V gene. The CDR3 has 16 residues. Trimming removed 1 base from V and 9 bases from J; junction bases left unmatched: 7. In DNA form, the CDR3 reads TGTGCCAGCAGCTTGCTTCGGACTAGCGGGAGTGCTGAGCAGTTCTTC. Protein product: CASSLLRTSGSAEQFF.

The sample holds a few counts of this clonotype. Germline is not matched at one junction end, which may reflect a read error. This chain connects TRBV3-1 to TRBJ2-3, with D unclear. Germline lookup yields CDR1 LGHDT and CDR2 YNNKEL (reference sequence). The CDR3 runs to 13 residues. The CDR3: CASNQEAPDTQYF. CDR3 in DNA: TGTGCCAGCAACCAAGAGGCTCCAGATACGCAGTATTTT.